Listed below are T cell receptor beta chains from one sample, sequenced in a study of shared clonotypes between healthy human individuals. Only in-frame clones appear in the TCRdb table, and some are missing; sequencing was by immunoSEQ multiplex PCR. Among fewer than 1 million clones listed, roughly 96% were seen once. Input material: naive CD8+ T cells sorted from blood. These receptors all come from a man under 40 in good health. CDR3s include the opening cysteine and the closing phenylalanine or tryptophan. The D gene is left open where the match is weak. A clone size is listed for some rows: how often the clone was seen (once, few, many), or a class if it is expanded.

j_gene: TRBJ2-7; d_gene: TRBD2; abundance: NA; len: 14; v_gene: TRBV19; CDR3aa: CASSVAGVEYEQYF; CDR3nt: TGTGCCAGTAGCGTAGCGGGAGTAGAGTACGAGCAGTACTTC
j_gene: TRBJ2-7; d_gene: TRBD1; abundance: NA; len: 13; v_gene: TRBV27; CDR3aa: CASGQGAGSEQYF; CDR3nt: TGTGCCAGCGGACAGGGGGCTGGGAGCGAGCAGTACTTC
j_gene: TRBJ2-3; d_gene: NA; abundance: NA; len: 15; v_gene: TRBV27; CDR3aa: CASSRGGRSTDTQYF; CDR3nt: TGTGCCAGCAGTCGTGGAGGGAGGAGCACAGATACGCAGTATTTT
j_gene: TRBJ2-7; d_gene: NA; abundance: NA; len: 15; v_gene: TRBV6-5; CDR3aa: CASSYEGVRYYEQYF; CDR3nt: TGTGCCAGCAGTTACGAGGGGGTGCGTTACTACGAGCAGTACTTC
j_gene: TRBJ1-1; d_gene: NA; abundance: NA; len: 15; v_gene: TRBV29-1; CDR3aa: CSVEDFPGTAAEAFF; CDR3nt: TGCAGCGTTGAAGATTTTCCCGGGACCGCCGCTGAAGCTTTCTTT
j_gene: TRBJ2-1; d_gene: TRBD2; abundance: NA; len: 15; v_gene: TRBV7-6; CDR3aa: CASSLAGLAGNEQFF; CDR3nt: TGTGCCAGCAGCTTAGCGGGACTAGCGGGCAATGAGCAGTTCTTC
j_gene: TRBJ2-1; d_gene: NA; abundance: NA; len: 12; v_gene: TRBV4-1; CDR3aa: CASSQDPPEQFF; CDR3nt: TGCGCCAGCAGCCAAGATCCCCCCGAGCAGTTCTTC
j_gene: TRBJ1-5; d_gene: NA; abundance: NA; len: 14; v_gene: TRBV10-2; CDR3aa: CASSERTGVRPQHF; CDR3nt: TGCGCCAGCAGTGAAAGAACTGGGGTACGGCCCCAGCATTTT
j_gene: TRBJ2-1; d_gene: NA; abundance: NA; len: 13; v_gene: TRBV7-6; CDR3aa: CASSATGLGEQFF; CDR3nt: TGTGCCAGCAGCGCCACAGGGTTGGGTGAGCAGTTCTTC
j_gene: TRBJ2-1; d_gene: TRBD1; abundance: NA; len: 14; v_gene: TRBV29-1; CDR3aa: CSVLVQGAKNEQFF; CDR3nt: TGCAGCGTTCTAGTACAGGGGGCAAAGAATGAGCAGTTCTTC
j_gene: TRBJ2-1; d_gene: NA; abundance: NA; len: 12; v_gene: TRBV11-2; CDR3aa: CASSLRGVEQFF; CDR3nt: TGTGCCAGCTCTCTTAGAGGGGTTGAGCAGTTCTTC
j_gene: TRBJ2-7; d_gene: NA; abundance: NA; len: 15; v_gene: TRBV6-5; CDR3aa: CASSLTGEGSYEQYF; CDR3nt: TGTGCCAGCAGTTTGACAGGGGAGGGATCCTACGAGCAGTACTTC
j_gene: TRBJ2-7; d_gene: NA; abundance: NA; len: 13; v_gene: TRBV5-4; CDR3aa: CASSLDGFYEQYF; CDR3nt: TGTGCCAGCAGCTTGGATGGCTTCTACGAGCAGTACTTC
j_gene: TRBJ2-7; d_gene: NA; abundance: NA; len: 15; v_gene: TRBV5-4; CDR3aa: CASSLRGQAPHEQYF; CDR3nt: TGTGCCAGCAGCTTGCGGGGACAAGCCCCTCACGAGCAGTACTTC
j_gene: TRBJ1-2; d_gene: NA; abundance: NA; len: 13; v_gene: TRBV5-8; CDR3aa: CASRLRGNYGYTF; CDR3nt: TGTGCCAGCAGGCTCCGGGGAAACTATGGCTACACCTTC
j_gene: TRBJ2-7; d_gene: NA; abundance: NA; len: 15; v_gene: TRBV5-8; CDR3aa: CASSLEQGNSYEQYF; CDR3nt: TGTGCCAGCAGCTTGGAACAGGGAAACTCCTACGAGCAGTACTTC
j_gene: TRBJ2-3; d_gene: TRBD2; abundance: NA; len: 14; v_gene: TRBV27; CDR3aa: CASSQLAQTDTQYF; CDR3nt: TGTGCCAGCAGTCAACTAGCGCAGACAGATACGCAGTATTTT
j_gene: TRBJ2-7; d_gene: NA; abundance: few; len: 15; v_gene: TRBV7-9; CDR3aa: CASSLEAGLAYEQYF; CDR3nt: TGTGCCAGCAGCTTAGAGGCGGGATTGGCCTACGAGCAGTACTTC
j_gene: TRBJ1-2; d_gene: NA; abundance: NA; len: 15; v_gene: TRBV7-8; CDR3aa: CASSLASGRVDGYTF; CDR3nt: TGTGCCAGCAGCTTAGCCTCAGGCAGGGTTGATGGCTACACCTTC
j_gene: TRBJ2-7; d_gene: NA; abundance: once; len: 14; v_gene: TRBV28; CDR3aa: CAVTDPTGRYEQYF; CDR3nt: TGTGCCGTGACAGACCCGACGGGACGCTACGAGCAGTACTTC
j_gene: TRBJ2-7; d_gene: TRBD2; abundance: NA; len: 16; v_gene: TRBV27; CDR3aa: CASSLSPAGASYEQYF; CDR3nt: TGTGCCAGCAGTTTATCCCCAGCGGGGGCCTCCTACGAGCAGTACTTC
j_gene: TRBJ1-1; d_gene: NA; abundance: NA; len: 12; v_gene: TRBV27; CDR3aa: CASSSGQLEAFF; CDR3nt: TGTGCCAGCAGTTCTGGACAGCTTGAAGCTTTCTTT
j_gene: TRBJ2-3; d_gene: TRBD1; abundance: NA; len: 16; v_gene: TRBV9; CDR3aa: CASSVSTGGPTDTQYF; CDR3nt: TGTGCCAGCAGCGTATCGACAGGGGGCCCCACAGATACGCAGTATTTT
j_gene: TRBJ1-2; d_gene: NA; abundance: NA; len: 13; v_gene: TRBV6-1; CDR3aa: CASSSGITYGYTF; CDR3nt: TGTGCCAGCAGCTCGGGGATTACCTATGGCTACACCTTC